The 23 T cell receptor beta chains presented below share a single source sample, sequenced in a study of T cells of healthy individuals. One entry per CDR3 protein results from TCRdb running MiXCR on the 5' RACE reads. The sample yields around 63,000 distinct CDR3 sequences, 16% seen once. These receptors were taken from a human donor in good health.

The chain links TRBV3-1 to TRBJ2-5; 9 positions agree with TRBD2. The CDR3 has 16 residues. The V and J ends lost 4 bases and 3 bases, in that order; junction bases with no gene match: 9. The germline V gene encodes CDR1 LGHDT and CDR2 YNNKEL (reference sequence). The CDR3 is CASSLPGLALKETQYF. The CDR3 nucleotides are TGTGCCAGCAGCCTGCCGGGACTAGCACTAAAAGAGACCCAGTACTTC.

The table lists this clonotype with many counts. This chain joins TRBV10-3 and TRBJ2-7; no definite D call. V was cut by 3 bases and J by 4 bases, with 7 bases left in between. CDR1 ENHRY and CDR2 SYGVKD come from the germline V gene. The CDR3 runs 12 residues. DNA for the CDR3: TGTGCCATCAGTGACTGGTCATACGAGCAGTACTTC. It specifies CAISDWSYEQYF.

In its sample, this clonotype was seen many times. The gene calls are TRBV3-1 and TRBJ2-7; no firm D call. Trimming left V 5 bases short and J 3 bases short, with 11 bases between. CDR3 length equals 13 residues. In germline, CDR1 is LGHDT, CDR2 YNNKEL (reference sequence). This chain's CDR3 is CASSSVPYYEQYF. The CDR3 DNA reads as TGTGCCAGCAGCTCGGTTCCATACTACGAGCAGTACTTC.

The V call is TRBV7-2, the J call TRBJ2-1; 10 nucleotides line up with TRBD1. With V trimmed by 4 bases and J by 3 bases, 12 bases remained unmatched. The CDR3 spans 18 residues. Germline loops: CDR1 SGHTA, CDR2 FQGNSA. The CDR3 protein is CASSSSPVGTGDYNEQFF. CDR3 nucleotides: TGTGCCAGCAGCTCATCCCCGGTAGGGACAGGGGACTACAATGAGCAGTTCTTC.

The V call is TRBV24-1, the J call TRBJ2-1, with 8 bases fitting TRBD1. The CDR3 is 15 amino acids. The germline V gene encodes CDR1 KGHDR and CDR2 SFDVKD. Losses at the gene ends were 4 bases for V and 6 bases for J; bases not matched to a gene: 7. CDR3 sequence (DNA): TGTGCCACCAGTGAAGGGGACAGGCCATCCAATGAGCAGTTCTTC. It specifies CATSEGDRPSNEQFF.

The sample holds many counts of this clonotype. The chain combines TRBV24-1 with TRBJ2-5; D remains unclear. Germline CDR1 KGHDR, CDR2 SFDVKD. V was cut by 3 bases and J by 5 bases, with 9 bases left in between. The CDR3 covers 13 residues. The CDR3 bases are TGTGCCACCAGTGATCAAGGGAAGGAGACCCAGTACTTC. It yields the protein CATSDQGKETQYF.

This clonotype occurred many times. J is TRBJ2-7 and V is TRBV4-1; 7 nucleotides align to TRBD1. V trimming: 1 base; J trimming: 2 bases; junction bases outside the gene matches: 5. Germline CDR1 and CDR2: MGHRA and YSYEKL. The CDR3 sequence is 15 residues long. The CDR3 coding sequence is TGCGCCAGCAGCCAAGCTTGGGACAGAGCCTACGAGCAGTACTTC. Its protein product is CASSQAWDRAYEQYF.

This clonotype has just a few counts. The chain employs TRBV2 and TRBJ1-2; 8 bases are a match to TRBD1. This CDR3 comprises 14 residues. V lost 2 bases, J lost 7 bases, and 6 bases stayed unmatched. Germline CDR1 is SNHLY and CDR2 is FYNNEI. The CDR3 spells CASSENQGAGGYTF. The CDR3 region has the DNA TGTGCCAGCAGTGAAAATCAGGGGGCAGGTGGCTACACCTTC.

This clonotype was seen more than once but under ten times. The chain links TRBV5-1 to TRBJ2-3; 9 bases are shared with TRBD2. Unmatched junction bases numbered 15, after V lost 1 base and J lost 0 bases. The germline V gene encodes CDR1 SGHRS and CDR2 YFSETQ. The length of the CDR3 is 20 residues. The CDR3 bases are TGCGCCAGCAGCTTGAGGCGCGGGGGGGGCCTTCAGGGCAGCACAGATACGCAGTATTTT. It specifies CASSLRRGGGLQGSTDTQYF.

This clonotype was recorded many times. CDR3 DNA sequence: TGTGCCAGCAGCCCAGGGCCCTACGAGCAGTACTTC. This gives the protein CASSPGPYEQYF. The chain combines TRBV11-2 with TRBJ2-7; TRBD1 might be the D (5 bases). CDR3 length: 12 amino acids. With 5 bases removed from V and 2 bases from J, the gap between germline ends came to 7 bases. Germline V lookup: CDR1 SGHAT, CDR2 FQNNGV.

The rearrangement joins TRBV15 to TRBJ2-1, with 8 bases lining up with TRBD2. CDR1 and CDR2 (germline): LNHNV, YYDKDF (reference sequence). The V and J ends lost 4 bases and 9 bases, in that order; junction bases with no gene match: 11. CDR3 length equals 15 residues. CDR3 nucleotide sequence: TGTGCCACCAGCACGCATTTTAGCGGGACGGTTGAGCAGTTCTTC. Encoded protein: CATSTHFSGTVEQFF.

The CDR3 DNA sequence: TGCGCCAGCAGCCGAGACAGGACGAACACTGAAGCTTTCTTT. Its translation: CASSRDRTNTEAFF. This chain joins TRBV5-1 and TRBJ1-1, with D possibly TRBD1 on 6 matching bases. The CDR3 has 14 residues. Germline loops: CDR1 SGHRS, CDR2 YFSETQ. Trimming took off 4 bases at V and 1 base at J, with 11 bases between the two ends.

V is TRBV20-1 and J is TRBJ2-7; possible D gene TRBD2, 7 bases. The CDR3 covers 14 residues. Deletions cut 4 bases from V and 2 bases from J, with 15 bases between. The germline V gene has CDR1 DFQATT and CDR2 SNEGSKA (reference sequence). The DNA for the CDR3 is TGCAGTGCTAAGGGGTCGGGGGGCGCCTACGAGCAGTACTTC. This sequence encodes CSAKGSGGAYEQYF.

The chain carries TRBV7-8 and TRBJ2-2; D remains unclear. The V gene's germline CDR1 is SGHVS and CDR2 FQNEAQ. V lost 8 bases, J lost 0 bases, and 7 bases lay in between. CDR3 size: 13 residues. The CDR3 DNA sequence: TGTGCCAGCTTTATCCCGAACACCGGGGAGCTGTTTTTT. Its translation: CASFIPNTGELFF.

This chain uses TRBV20-1 with TRBJ1-5; D gene uncertain. CDR3 length: 16 residues. The germline CDR1 and CDR2 sequences are DFQATT and SNEGSKA (reference sequence). V was pared by 0 bases and J by 0 bases, with 12 bases between. CDR3 region: CSARDYGLGSNQPQHF. The CDR3 region has the DNA TGCAGTGCTAGAGATTACGGTCTTGGTAGCAATCAGCCCCAGCATTTT.

This clonotype was counted ten times or more. The V and J genes are TRBV15 and TRBJ2-1; no reliable D call. Per germline, CDR1 LNHNV and CDR2 YYDKDF (reference sequence). Between the trimmed V and J ends, which lost 2 bases and 7 bases, there was a span of 3 bases. This CDR3 is built from 11 residues. Here the CDR3 reads CATSRLNEQFF. In nucleotides, the CDR3 is TGTGCCACCAGCAGACTAAATGAGCAGTTCTTC. Using reference TRBV15 and TRBJ2-1 for the parts outside the CDR3, the full variable domain is DAMVIQNPRYQVTQFGKPVTLSCSQTLNHNVMYWYQQKSSQAPKLLFHYYDKDFNNEADTPDNFQSRRPNTSFCFLDIRSPGLGDTAMYLCATSRLNEQFFGPGTRLTVL.

This clonotype was seen repeatedly, ten times or more. CDR3 nucleotide sequence: TGTGCCAGCAGCTTCGACAGGGGGGCAGAGACCCAGTACTTC. The encoded protein is CASSFDRGAETQYF. The V gene is TRBV5-4, the J gene TRBJ2-5; 9 bases match TRBD1. The junction had 3 bases not matched to a gene; V was cut back by 2 bases and J by 4 bases. Looked up from germline, CDR1 is SGHNT and CDR2 is YYREEE (reference sequence). CDR3 length: 14 amino acids.

This clonotype was observed a handful of times. The J gene is TRBJ2-5, the V gene TRBV27; D possibly matches TRBD1 or TRBD2 (6 bases each). V gave up 5 bases and J gave up 5 bases, with 12 bases separating them. CDR1 is MNHEY and CDR2 is SMNVEV in the germline V gene (reference sequence). The CDR3 is 13 residues long. CDR3 bases: TGTGCCAGCAGTCCTTCGGGGGCTGAGACCCAGTACTTC. Protein: CASSPSGAETQYF.

About this clonotype itself: A much larger clone sits a single nucleotide away, making a read error possible. This chain links TRBV28 with TRBJ2-3; perhaps D is TRBD1 or TRBD2 (6 bases each). V was shortened by 1 base and J by 3 bases, with 26 bases between the two germline ends. Germline CDR1 and CDR2: MDHEN and SYDVKM. The CDR3 has 20 amino acids. The CDR3 spells CASSLFKGWDHREETDTQYF. DNA for the CDR3: TGTGCCAGCAGTTTATTCAAAGGGTGGGACCACAGGGAGGAGACAGATACGCAGTATTTT.

This clonotype has only a few counts. V usage is TRBV7-9 and J usage is TRBJ2-1; 14 bases are shared with TRBD2. The germline CDR1 and CDR2 sequences are SEHNR and FQNEAQ (reference sequence). The CDR3 length is 21 residues. The J segment lost 5 bases and the V segment lost 4 bases, leaving 19 bases of the junction unmatched. CDR3 nucleotide sequence: TGTGCCAGCAGCTATAAGCTCCTTTCGGGACTAGCGGGAGATGGGAACAATGAGCAGTTCTTC. Translation gives CASSYKLLSGLAGDGNNEQFF.

This clonotype was recorded many times. The chain uses TRBV27 and TRBJ1-4; 7 positions match TRBD1. The CDR3 spans 15 residues. Germline CDR1 MNHEY, CDR2 SMNVEV (reference sequence). After removal of 5 bases from V and 6 bases from J, the junction contained 9 bases not matched to a gene. CDR3 residues: CASSPGDSSYEKLFF. CDR3 DNA: TGTGCCAGCAGTCCCGGGGACAGTAGTTATGAAAAACTGTTTTTT.

This clonotype was detected many times. The rearrangement joins TRBV29-1 to TRBJ2-3; D is ambiguous. The CDR3 has 12 residues. In germline, CDR1 is SQVTM, CDR2 ANQGSEA. Trimming left V 3 bases short and J 0 bases short, with 4 bases between. The CDR3 is CSVEGSTDTQYF. For the CDR3, the DNA is TGCAGCGTTGAGGGCAGCACAGATACGCAGTATTTT.

This clonotype has just a few counts. V is TRBV15 and J is TRBJ2-6; D call uncertain. The V gene lost 2 bases and the J gene lost 0 bases, with 2 bases spanning the gap. This CDR3 is built from 14 residues. The germline V gene has CDR1 LNHNV and CDR2 YYDKDF (reference sequence). The CDR3 nucleotides read TGTGCCACCAGCAGAATCTCTGGGGCCAACGTCCTGACTTTC. This gives the protein CATSRISGANVLTF.